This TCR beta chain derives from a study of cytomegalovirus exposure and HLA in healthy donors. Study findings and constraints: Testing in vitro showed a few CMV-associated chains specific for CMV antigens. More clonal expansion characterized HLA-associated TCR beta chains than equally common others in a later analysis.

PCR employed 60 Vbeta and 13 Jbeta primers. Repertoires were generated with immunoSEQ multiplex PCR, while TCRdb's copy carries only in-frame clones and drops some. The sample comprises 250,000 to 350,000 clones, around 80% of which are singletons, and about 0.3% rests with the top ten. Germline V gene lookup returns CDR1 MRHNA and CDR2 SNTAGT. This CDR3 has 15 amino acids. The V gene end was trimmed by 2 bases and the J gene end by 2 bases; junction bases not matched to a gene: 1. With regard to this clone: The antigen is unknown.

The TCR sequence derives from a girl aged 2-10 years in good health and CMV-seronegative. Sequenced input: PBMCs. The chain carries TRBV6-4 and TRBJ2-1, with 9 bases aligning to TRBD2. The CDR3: CASSDRGGAYNEQFF. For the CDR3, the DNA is TGTGCCAGCAGTGACCGCGGGGGGGCCTACAATGAGCAGTTCTTC.